This T cell receptor beta chain was recorded in a study of patients and donors after allogeneic stem cell transplantation. From the RT-PCR reads, TCRdb called clonotypes with MiXCR, one entry per CDR3 protein. The sample carries hundreds of thousands of distinct CDR3 sequences, 16% recorded once. Trimming took 7 bases from V and 7 from J, leaving 20 bases between them. The CDR3 sequence is 14 residues long. Germline assignment: CDR1 SQVTM and CDR2 ANQGSEA. The sequenced sample was blood, either unsorted or a sorted T cell fraction (not recorded which). The chain combines TRBV29-1 with TRBJ2-1; D is perhaps TRBD2 (6 bases). This sequence originates from a human donor who was either an allogeneic HSCT recipient or a stem cell or donor lymphocyte infusion donor (not recorded which). It is not recorded whose cells these are; they may come from a transplant donor. CDR3 coding DNA: TGCAGCGCCGCTTTGGGGGGTGGGGGGAATGAGCAGTTCTTC. Translation gives CSAALGGGGNEQFF.